These T cell receptor beta chains were read from a single sample in a study of PD-1 blockade in mismatch repair-deficient tumors. The method was immunoSEQ multiplex PCR; TCRdb's version includes in-frame clones alone and lacks a portion of them. The data contain roughly 110,000 clones, approximately 80% of them singletons. The sample consisted of peripheral blood, taken approximately 14 months after starting pembrolizumab. The origin of the receptors is an adult with mismatch repair-deficient cancer. Each CDR3 is given with its conserved first and last residue. The D gene is left open where the match is weak. Clone size is given for some rows only: seen once, a few or many times, or a class if the clone is expanded.

>TRBJ2-5|-|-|TRBV5-1
TGCGCCAGCAGCTTGGAAGTAGAAGAGACCCAGTACTTC
CASSLEVEETQYF
>TRBJ2-5|TRBD1|-|TRBV6-5
TGTGCCAGCAGTTACGCGACAGGGGGAGAAGAGACCCAGTACTTC
CASSYATGGEETQYF
>TRBJ1-3|-|-|TRBV30
TGTGCCTGGGGGGGAGGCAGTTGGGCTGGAAACACCATATATTTT
CAWGGGSWAGNTIYF
>TRBJ2-7|-|-|TRBV5-1
TGCGCCAGCAGCTCCCTAGCGTTCACCTACGAGCAGTACTTC
CASSSLAFTYEQYF
>TRBJ2-2|-|-|TRBV7-2
TGTGCCAGCAGCTTAGAAATAGTGTGGCGCACCGGGGAGCTGTTTTTT
CASSLEIVWRTGELFF
>TRBJ1-2|TRBD1|-|TRBV5-5
TGTGCCAGCAGCTTGGCGGGCCAGGGGGCAGGAGGCTACACCTTC
CASSLAGQGAGGYTF
>TRBJ2-3|TRBD1|-|TRBV7-3
TGTGCCAGCAGCCCGGACAGGGGAGATACGCAGTATTTT
CASSPDRGDTQYF
>TRBJ1-3|-|-|TRBV6-6
TGTGCCAGCATCAAAAACCGGGACTCTGGAAACACCATATATTTT
CASIKNRDSGNTIYF
>TRBJ1-2|-|-|TRBV7-9
TGTGCCAGCAGCCCCTTCTCCACAGTGTATGGCTACACCTTC
CASSPFSTVYGYTF
>TRBJ2-6|-|-|TRBV6-1
TGTGCCAGCAGTGAGTCGAACTCTGGGGCCAACGTCCTGACTTTC
CASSESNSGANVLTF
>TRBJ1-6|-|-|TRBV5-1
TGCGCCAGCAGCTTGGACGAGGGTGGCTCACCCCTCCACTTT
CASSLDEGGSPLHF
>TRBJ1-1|-|few|TRBV30
TGTGCCTGGGGCCCTGGGTTAGCCGACACTGAAGCTTTCTTT
CAWGPGLADTEAFF
>TRBJ2-3|-|-|TRBV7-7
TGTGCTAGCAGCTTAGATTTCACAGATACGCAGTATTTT
CASSLDFTDTQYF
>TRBJ2-7|TRBD2|few|TRBV2
TGTGCCAGCGGGAGGGGTGATCTGTACGAGCAGTACTTC
CASGRGDLYEQYF
>TRBJ2-7|-|once|TRBV5-6
TGTGCCAGCAGCTTTAGCTCCTACGAGCAGTACTTC
CASSFSSYEQYF
>TRBJ2-3|-|-|TRBV9
TGTGCCAGCAGCGTAGAAAGGGCGGATACGCAGTATTTT
CASSVERADTQYF
>TRBJ2-2|-|-|TRBV11-3
TGTGCCAGCAGCTTAGCCTACGGGGAGCTGTTTTTT
CASSLAYGELFF
>TRBJ2-4|-|-|TRBV6-1
TGTGCCAGCAGTGGGTTTAGAACTGAGGACATTCAGTACTTC
CASSGFRTEDIQYF
>TRBJ2-5|-|-|TRBV14
TGTGCCAGCAGCCCGCGTAGACAGATCCAAGAGACCCAGTACTTC
CASSPRRQIQETQYF
>TRBJ2-1|TRBD2|once|TRBV27
TGTGCCAGCAGTTTGACACTAGCGGGAGGGAGGGAGCAGTTCTTC
CASSLTLAGGREQFF
>TRBJ1-1|-|-|TRBV5-1
TGCGCCAGCAGCTTGGACAGGGCAAGTATGGGAGCTTTCTTT
CASSLDRASMGAFF
>TRBJ2-7|TRBD1|once|TRBV19
TGTGCCAGTAGGGGGACAGGGGCATACGAGCAGTACTTC
CASRGTGAYEQYF
>TRBJ1-2|TRBD1|-|TRBV15
TGTGCCACCAGCGTTCGGACAGGCTCCGGCTACACCTTC
CATSVRTGSGYTF